This TCR beta chain emerged from a study of T cells in Graves' hyperthyroidism and ophthalmopathy. Points from the study as a whole: In simple terms, a model built on 13 V-J features told ophthalmopathy apart from stable hyperthyroidism. A median about 6 months before onset, the model predicted ophthalmopathy.

There are 15 residues in the CDR3. Germline values: CDR1 DFQATT, CDR2 SNEGSKA (reference sequence). Amplified TCR beta CDR3 regions came from RNA transcripts. An initial round of RT-PCR targeting the TCR CDR3 relied on the HTBI primer set. A single record per CDR3 protein comes from TCRdb applying MiXCR to the multiplex PCR reads. The sample lists 620,000 or so distinct CDR3 sequences, approximately 15% occurring once. Cells are PBMCs isolated from 10 ml of fresh blood. With regard to this clonotype: Its antigen is undetermined. Germline is not matched at one junction end, which may reflect a read error.

The J gene is TRBJ2-7, the V gene TRBV20-1; 13 bases match TRBD2. The source material was blood. This clonotype originated in a woman aged 50 to 65 with Graves' ophthalmopathy. The CDR3 DNA reads as TGCAGTACTAGGGGACTAGCGGGAAAGGCCTACGAGCAGTACTTC. As protein: CSTRGLAGKAYEQYF.